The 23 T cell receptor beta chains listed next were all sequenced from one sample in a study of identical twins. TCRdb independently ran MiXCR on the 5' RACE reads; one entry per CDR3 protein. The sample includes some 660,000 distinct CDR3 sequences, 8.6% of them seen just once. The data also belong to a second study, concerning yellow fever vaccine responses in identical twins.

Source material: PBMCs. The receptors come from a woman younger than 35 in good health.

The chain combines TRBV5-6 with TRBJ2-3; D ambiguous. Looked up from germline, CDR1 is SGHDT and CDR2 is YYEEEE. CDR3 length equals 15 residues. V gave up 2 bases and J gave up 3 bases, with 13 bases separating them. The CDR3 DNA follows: TGTGCCAGCAGCTTTAGGACCACAAAAACAGATACGCAGTATTTT. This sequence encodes CASSFRTTKTDTQYF.

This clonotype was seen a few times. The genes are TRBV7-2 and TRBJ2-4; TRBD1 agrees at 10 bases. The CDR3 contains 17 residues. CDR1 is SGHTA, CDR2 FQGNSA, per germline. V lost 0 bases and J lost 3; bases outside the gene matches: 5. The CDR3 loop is CASSLADRGQLKNIQYF. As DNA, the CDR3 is TGTGCCAGCAGCTTAGCCGACAGGGGGCAACTCAAAAACATTCAGTACTTC. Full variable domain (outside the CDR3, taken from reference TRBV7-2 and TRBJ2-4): GAGVSQSPSNKVTEKGKDVELRCDPISGHTALYWYRQSLGQGLEFLIYFQGNSAPDKSGLPSDRFSAERTGGSVSTLTIQRTQQEDSAVYLCASSLADRGQLKNIQYFGAGTRLSVL.

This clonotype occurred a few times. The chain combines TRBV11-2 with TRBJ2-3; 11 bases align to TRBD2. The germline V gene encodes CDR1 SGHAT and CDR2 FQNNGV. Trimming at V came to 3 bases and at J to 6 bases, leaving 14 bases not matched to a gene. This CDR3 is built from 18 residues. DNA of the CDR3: TGTGCCAGCAGCTTGGGTCCTTCGCTAGCGGGAGGTAGGGATACGCAGTATTTT. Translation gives CASSLGPSLAGGRDTQYF.

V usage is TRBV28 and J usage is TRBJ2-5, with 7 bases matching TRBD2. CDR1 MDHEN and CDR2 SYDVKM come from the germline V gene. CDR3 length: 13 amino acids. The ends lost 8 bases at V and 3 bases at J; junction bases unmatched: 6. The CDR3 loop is CASSTSREETQYF. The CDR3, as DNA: TGTGCCAGCTCGACTAGCAGAGAAGAGACCCAGTACTTC.

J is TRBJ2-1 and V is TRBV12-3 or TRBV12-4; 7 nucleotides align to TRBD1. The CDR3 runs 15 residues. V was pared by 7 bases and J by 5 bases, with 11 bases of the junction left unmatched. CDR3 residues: CASTQTGNRNNEQFF. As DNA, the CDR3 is TGTGCCAGCACCCAGACAGGGAATCGGAACAATGAGCAGTTCTTC.

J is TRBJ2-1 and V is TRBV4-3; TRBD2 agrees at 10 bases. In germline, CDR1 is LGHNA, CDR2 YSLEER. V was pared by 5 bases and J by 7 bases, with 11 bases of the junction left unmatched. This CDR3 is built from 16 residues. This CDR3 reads CASSFRASGSWNEQFF. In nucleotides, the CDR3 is TGCGCCAGCAGCTTTAGGGCTAGCGGGAGTTGGAATGAGCAGTTCTTC.

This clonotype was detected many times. DNA of the CDR3: TGTGCCAGCAGTAACAAGGTGGAGCTGTTTTTT. This sequence encodes CASSNKVELFF. The chain couples TRBV6-6 to TRBJ2-2; D unclear. The CDR3 extends over 11 amino acids. The V gene's germline CDR1 is MNHNY and CDR2 SVGAGI (reference sequence). Trimming cost V 5 bases and J 10 bases, with 8 bases left between them.

The CDR3, as DNA: TGTGCCACCAGCAGAGAAGTAGGGGGCCACGAGCAGTACTTC. This sequence encodes CATSREVGGHEQYF. The genes are TRBV15 and TRBJ2-7, with 7 bases identical to TRBD1. CDR3 length: 14 residues. Germline CDR1 is LNHNV and CDR2 is YYDKDF (reference sequence). Unmatched junction bases numbered 4, after V lost 0 bases and J lost 5 bases.

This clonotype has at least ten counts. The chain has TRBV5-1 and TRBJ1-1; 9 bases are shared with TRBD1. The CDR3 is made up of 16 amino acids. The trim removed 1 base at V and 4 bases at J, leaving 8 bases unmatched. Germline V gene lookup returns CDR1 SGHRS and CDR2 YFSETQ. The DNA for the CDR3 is TGCGCCAGCAGCTTGCCGACAGGGGGAAACCCCACTGAAGCTTTCTTT. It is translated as CASSLPTGGNPTEAFF.

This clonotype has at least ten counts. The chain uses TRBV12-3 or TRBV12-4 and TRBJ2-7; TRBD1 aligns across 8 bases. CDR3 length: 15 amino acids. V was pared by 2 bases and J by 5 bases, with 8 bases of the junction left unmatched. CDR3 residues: CASSLPTGESHEQYF. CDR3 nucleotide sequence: TGTGCCAGCAGTTTACCGACAGGGGAGAGCCACGAGCAGTACTTC.

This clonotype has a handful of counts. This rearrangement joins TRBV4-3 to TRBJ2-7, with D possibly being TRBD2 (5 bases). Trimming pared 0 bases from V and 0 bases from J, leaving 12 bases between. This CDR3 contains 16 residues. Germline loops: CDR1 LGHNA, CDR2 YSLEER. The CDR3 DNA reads TGCGCCAGCAGCCAAGATCGGGTGACTACCTCCTACGAGCAGTACTTC. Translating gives CASSQDRVTTSYEQYF.

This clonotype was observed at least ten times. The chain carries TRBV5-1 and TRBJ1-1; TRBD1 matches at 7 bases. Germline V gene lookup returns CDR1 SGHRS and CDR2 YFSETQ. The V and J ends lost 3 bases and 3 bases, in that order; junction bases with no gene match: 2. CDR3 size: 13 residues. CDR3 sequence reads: CASSWDRDTEAFF. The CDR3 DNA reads TGCGCCAGCAGCTGGGACAGAGACACTGAAGCTTTCTTT.

The CDR3 nucleotides read TGTGCCACCAGCAGAGATCCGACAGGGTCTAATTCACCCCTCCACTTT. Translation: CATSRDPTGSNSPLHF. The rearrangement links TRBV15 to TRBJ1-6, with TRBD1 matching over 7 bases. Per the germline V gene, CDR1 is LNHNV and CDR2 is YYDKDF (reference sequence). V was clipped by 0 bases and J by 6 bases; unmatched bases: 5. CDR3 length: 16 amino acids.

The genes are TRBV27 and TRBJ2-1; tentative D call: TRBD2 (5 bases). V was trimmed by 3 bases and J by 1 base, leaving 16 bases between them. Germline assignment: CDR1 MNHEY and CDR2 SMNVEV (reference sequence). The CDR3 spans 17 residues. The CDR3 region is CASSFRAGAVSYNEQFF. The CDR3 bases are TGTGCCAGCAGTTTTAGGGCGGGCGCCGTGTCCTACAATGAGCAGTTCTTC.

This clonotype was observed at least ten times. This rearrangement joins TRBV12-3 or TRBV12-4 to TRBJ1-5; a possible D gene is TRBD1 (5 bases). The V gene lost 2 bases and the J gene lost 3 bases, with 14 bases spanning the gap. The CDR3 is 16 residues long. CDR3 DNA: TGTGCCAGCAGTTTATATGCAGGGCAGGACAATCAGCCCCAGCATTTT. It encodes CASSLYAGQDNQPQHF.

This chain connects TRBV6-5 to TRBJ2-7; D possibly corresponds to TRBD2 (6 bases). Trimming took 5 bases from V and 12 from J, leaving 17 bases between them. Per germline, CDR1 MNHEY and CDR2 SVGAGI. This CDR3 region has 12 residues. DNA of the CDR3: TGTGCCAGCAGTCCGGGGAACACGGGAGTGTACTTC. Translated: CASSPGNTGVYF.

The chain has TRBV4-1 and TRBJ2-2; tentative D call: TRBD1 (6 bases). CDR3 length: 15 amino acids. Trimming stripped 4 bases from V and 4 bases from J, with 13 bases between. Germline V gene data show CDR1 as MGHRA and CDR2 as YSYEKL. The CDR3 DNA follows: TGCGCCAGCAGCCCGGGACAAACTCTCACCGGGGAGCTGTTTTTT. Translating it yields CASSPGQTLTGELFF.

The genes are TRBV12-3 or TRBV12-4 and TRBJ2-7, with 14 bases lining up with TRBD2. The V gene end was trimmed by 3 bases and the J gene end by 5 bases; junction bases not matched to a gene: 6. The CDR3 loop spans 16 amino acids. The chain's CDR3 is CASSLTSGGEVHEQYF. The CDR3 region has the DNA TGTGCCAGCAGTTTGACTAGCGGGGGGGAGGTCCACGAGCAGTACTTC.

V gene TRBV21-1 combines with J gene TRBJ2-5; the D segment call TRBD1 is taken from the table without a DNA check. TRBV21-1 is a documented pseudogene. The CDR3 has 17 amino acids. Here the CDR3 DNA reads TGTGCCAGCAGCAAATCTCAGGGGTGCCACCTCCAAGAGACCCAGTACTTC. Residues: CASSKSQGCHLQETQYF.

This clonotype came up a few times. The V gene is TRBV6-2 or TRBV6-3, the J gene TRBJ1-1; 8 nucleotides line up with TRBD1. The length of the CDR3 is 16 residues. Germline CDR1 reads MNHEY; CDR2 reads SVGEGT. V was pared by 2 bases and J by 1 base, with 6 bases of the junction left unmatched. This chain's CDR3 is CASSYPGTGRNTEAFF. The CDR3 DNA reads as TGTGCCAGCAGTTACCCAGGGACAGGCAGGAACACTGAAGCTTTCTTT.

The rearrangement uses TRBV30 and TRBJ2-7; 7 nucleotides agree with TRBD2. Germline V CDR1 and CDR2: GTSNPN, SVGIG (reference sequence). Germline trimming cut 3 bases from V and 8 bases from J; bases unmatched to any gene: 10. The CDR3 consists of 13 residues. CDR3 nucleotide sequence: TGTGCCTGGAGGGTGGCGGGAGTGCCCCAGCAGTACTTC. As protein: CAWRVAGVPQQYF.

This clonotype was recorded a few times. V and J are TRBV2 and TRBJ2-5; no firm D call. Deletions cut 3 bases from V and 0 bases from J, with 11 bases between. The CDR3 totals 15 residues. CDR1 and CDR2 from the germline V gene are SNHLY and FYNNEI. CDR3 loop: CASSDPGSYQETQYF. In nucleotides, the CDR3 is TGTGCCAGCAGTGACCCTGGCAGCTACCAAGAGACCCAGTACTTC.

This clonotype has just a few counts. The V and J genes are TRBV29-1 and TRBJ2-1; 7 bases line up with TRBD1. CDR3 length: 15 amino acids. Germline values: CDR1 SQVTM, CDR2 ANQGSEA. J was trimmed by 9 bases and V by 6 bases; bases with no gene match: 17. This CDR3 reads CSVRPSGTESGEQFF. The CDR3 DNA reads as TGCAGCGTCCGACCTTCCGGGACAGAGTCCGGTGAGCAGTTCTTC.